This TCR beta chain comes out of a study of beta chain features in type 1 diabetes. Overall study context: Patients and healthy donors were similar in age, gender and cell yields. Findings and caveats of the study: There were fewer insertions and more deletions at the VDJ junctions of type 1 diabetes patients. All four CD4+ subsets of Type 1 diabetes patients contained TCRB CDR3s that were moderately but significantly shorter.

By way of CD45RO/CCR7/CD25/CD127/CD95/CD27, the CD4+ regulatory, stem cell-like memory, central memory and naive cells were sorted. Expressed TCRB transcripts were sequenced after all isolated RNA was converted to cDNA. For naive, central memory and regulatory T cell samples, reads averaged roughly 3.6 million. This table comes from immunoSEQ multiplex PCR, and its TCRdb copy is limited to in-frame clones, with some not included. The repertoire holds approximately 240,000 clones, with about a sixth as singletons. The CDR3 is made up of 16 amino acids. Between the trimmed V and J ends, which lost 4 bases and 0 bases, there was a span of 13 bases. Germline V CDR1 and CDR2: MNHEY, SMNVEV (reference sequence). As to this clone: The antigen is not known.

Input material: naive CD4+ T cells from blood. This chain links TRBV27 with TRBJ2-4; a possible D gene is TRBD2 (5 bases). The receptor comes from a man aged 30 to 39 with type 1 diabetes. The CDR3 sequence: CASSSEIGRAKNIQYF. CDR3 nucleotide sequence: TGTGCCAGCAGTTCTGAGATAGGGAGAGCCAAAAACATTCAGTACTTC.